What follows describes a single T cell receptor beta chain. Its target is unknown. This sample is part of a study of regulatory T cells in long-lasting Graves disease. The study, taken as a whole, reports: Persistent Graves' patients showed reduced TCR diversity versus newly diagnosed patients. Small sample size may have lowered accuracy.

Sample time point: newly diagnosed GD, antithyroid drugs for less than 3 months. Generation of the TCR library employed RNA extracted from PBMCs. Arm-PCR of CDR3 regions with iRepertoire HTBI primers generated TCR beta libraries. TCRdb independently ran MiXCR on the multiplex PCR reads; one entry per CDR3 protein. The sample shows roughly 530,000 distinct CDR3 sequences, more than 15% of them seen only once. V shed 6 bases, J shed 1 base, and the junction held 2 bases outside the gene matches. The CDR3 covers 13 residues. Germline-derived CDR1 and CDR2 are SQVTM and ANQGSEA. These data were likewise used in another study, on T cells in Graves' hyperthyroidism and ophthalmopathy. That study reports: Blood samples included most of the expanded thyroid clonotypes exceeding 0.001. Ophthalmopathy, as predicted by the model, came a median roughly 6.5 months after the prediction.

The TCR was taken from a woman aged 35 to 60 with Graves disease. V is TRBV29-1 and J is TRBJ2-1; 8 bases are shared with TRBD1. Sequences were derived from peripheral blood mononuclear cells (PBMCs), sampled at new diagnosis, from a patient treated with antithyroid drugs. The CDR3 here is CSVQGVSYNEQFF. CDR3 nucleotide sequence: TGCAGCGTACAGGGGGTTTCCTACAATGAGCAGTTCTTC.